The clone carrying this T cell receptor beta chain appeared a single time. The antigen is not known. Patients were ineligible given autoimmune disease history or systemic immunosuppression. V lost 2 bases, J lost 5 bases, and 5 bases stayed unmatched. Germline-derived CDR1 and CDR2 are SEHNR and FQNEAQ (reference sequence). The CDR3 covers 14 residues. The data originate from a study of OX40 agonist ivuxolimab in advanced cancers. Study information: Anti-PD-1, anti-PD-L1 or anti-CTLA-4 therapy given earlier was allowed, and approximately 43% had some. Findings of the study overall: Both blood CD4+ and CD8+ T cells showed clonal growth by week 6 at 0.1 to 3.0 mg/kg. Expanded clones belonging to CD8+ T cells outnumbered, on average, those of CD4+.

Produced via immunoSEQ multiplex PCR; TCRdb's table is partial and in-frame only. The sample contains about 45,000 clones, 88% of which appear only once. The chain is built from TRBV7-9 and TRBJ1-2, with TRBD1 matching 7 bases. The sample consisted of CD4+ or CD8+ T cells sorted from blood, taken in a trial of the OX40 agonist ivuxolimab. The TCR originated in an adult with an advanced solid tumor such as melanoma, head and neck, liver or kidney cancer. Written as DNA, the CDR3 is TGTGCCAGCAGCTTAATCAGGGGGGATTATGGCTACACCTTC. Translating gives CASSLIRGDYGYTF.